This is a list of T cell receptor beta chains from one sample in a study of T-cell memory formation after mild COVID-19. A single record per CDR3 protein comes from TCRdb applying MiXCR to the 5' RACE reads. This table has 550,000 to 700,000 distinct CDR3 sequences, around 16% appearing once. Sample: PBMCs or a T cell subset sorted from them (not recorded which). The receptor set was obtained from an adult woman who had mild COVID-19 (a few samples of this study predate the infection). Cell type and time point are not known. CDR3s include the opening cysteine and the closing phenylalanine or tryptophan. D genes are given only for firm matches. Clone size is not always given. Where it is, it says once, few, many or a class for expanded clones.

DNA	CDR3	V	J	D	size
TGCGCCAGCAGCCTCGGTGACTATAATTCACCCCTCCACTTT	CASSLGDYNSPLHF	TRBV5-1	TRBJ1-6	.	.
TGTGCCAGTAGAACCAGGGAAAGGAACTATGGCTACACCTTC	CASRTRERNYGYTF	TRBV19	TRBJ1-2	.	.
TGTGCCTGGAGAAACAGGGGAGGGTATGGCTACACCTTC	CAWRNRGGYGYTF	TRBV30	TRBJ1-2	TRBD1	.
TGTGCCAGCGAGGGACAGGGAGGCTATGGCTACACCTTC	CASEGQGGYGYTF	TRBV5-6	TRBJ1-2	TRBD1	few
TGCAGCGCACCGGGACTGAGCTCCTACAATGAGCAGTTCTTC	CSAPGLSSYNEQFF	TRBV29-1	TRBJ2-1	.	.
TGTGCCACCGGAGTGGGCACGAGTCCTCTAGCCAAAAACATTCAGTACTTC	CATGVGTSPLAKNIQYF	TRBV10-3	TRBJ2-4	.	.
TGTGCCAGCAGTTTAATCGGAAAGAACACTGAAGCTTTCTTT	CASSLIGKNTEAFF	TRBV12-3/TRBV12-4	TRBJ1-1	.	many
TGTGCCAGCAGCTTAGAGTGGTCGGGAGGCTCCTACGAGCAGTACTTC	CASSLEWSGGSYEQYF	TRBV7-2	TRBJ2-7	TRBD2	.
TGTGCCAGCAGCCAAGATACACTGTGGGCATTCCTAGGAGCTGGAAACACCATATATTTT	CASSQDTLWAFLGAGNTIYF	TRBV4-2	TRBJ1-3	.	.
TGCGCCAGCAGCCGAGGGTCGTTGGGGGGCGATGGCTACACCTTC	CASSRGSLGGDGYTF	TRBV4-1	TRBJ1-2	.	.
TGTGCCATTGGGTCCGTGGGCACCATATATTTT	CAIGSVGTIYF	TRBV30	TRBJ1-3	.	many
TGCAGTGCTAGAGGACCTGGAAACACCATATATTTT	CSARGPGNTIYF	TRBV20-1	TRBJ1-3	.	.
TGTGCCAGCAGCTTAGCGGCGACTAGCGGGGGGGCTTCCAATGAGCAGTTCTTC	CASSLAATSGGASNEQFF	TRBV7-6	TRBJ2-1	TRBD2	few
TGTGCCAGCTCAAAGGACAGGGGGCATAATGGCTACACCTTC	CASSKDRGHNGYTF	TRBV18	TRBJ1-2	TRBD1	few
TGTGCCAGCAGCTTAAGGACTAGCGGGAATGAGCAGTTCTTC	CASSLRTSGNEQFF	TRBV7-2	TRBJ2-1	TRBD2	many
TGTGCCAGCAGCTATGGGGTTTGGGAGACCCAGTACTTC	CASSYGVWETQYF	TRBV7-9	TRBJ2-5	.	few
TGTGCCAGTAGTATAGATACTAGCGGCCGCACAGATACGCAGTATTTT	CASSIDTSGRTDTQYF	TRBV19	TRBJ2-3	TRBD2	many
TGTGCCAGCTCACCCCGGCGGGGCGGGGACGAGCAGTACTTC	CASSPRRGGDEQYF	TRBV18	TRBJ2-7	.	.
TGTGCCACCAGCAGAGAGAGGGGGGGCCCAGAGACCCAGTACTTC	CATSRERGGPETQYF	TRBV15	TRBJ2-5	.	few
TGCAGCGTTGTCTCGTGGTCGGGGGGGGAGACCCAGTACTTC	CSVVSWSGGETQYF	TRBV29-1	TRBJ2-5	TRBD2	few
TGCGCCAGCAGCTTGATCCGTCAGGGTGAGGTTGACTATGGCTACACCTTC	CASSLIRQGEVDYGYTF	TRBV5-1	TRBJ1-2	.	.
TGTGCCAGCAGCCAACCAGGGGCTTTTGGCTCTGAAGCTTTCTTT	CASSQPGAFGSEAFF	TRBV7-3	TRBJ1-1	.	.
TGTGCCAGCTGGATCCACGTCTATGAGCAGTTCTTC	CASWIHVYEQFF	TRBV2	TRBJ2-1	.	.
TGCGCCAGCAGTGTGGGGCATGAGATCTTGAACACTGAAGCTTTCTTT	CASSVGHEILNTEAFF	TRBV5-1	TRBJ1-1	.	few
TGTGCCAGCAGCTTGAATGATGTGGATACGCAGTATTTT	CASSLNDVDTQYF	TRBV5-5	TRBJ2-3	.	.
TGTGCCACCAGTGATTTAAGGGGTGAGCAGTACTTC	CATSDLRGEQYF	TRBV24-1	TRBJ2-7	.	many
TGTGCCAGCAGCTTAGAACCCAGCACAGATACGCAGTATTTT	CASSLEPSTDTQYF	TRBV7-2	TRBJ2-3	.	many
TGTGCCAGCACCCGCGGGAGAAGCTCCTACAATGAGCAGTTCTTC	CASTRGRSSYNEQFF	TRBV12-3/TRBV12-4	TRBJ2-1	TRBD2	.
TGCGCCAGCAGCCAAGGCGATCTTCGGTGGACTAGCGGGAGGAACACCGGGGAGCTGTTTTTT	CASSQGDLRWTSGRNTGELFF	TRBV4-1	TRBJ2-2	TRBD2	.
TGCAGCGGGAGCAACAGCCCAATGAACACTGAAGCTTTCTTT	CSGSNSPMNTEAFF	TRBV29-1	TRBJ1-1	.	.
TGTGCCAGCAGTTTAGGACTAGCGGGGGGCTCGAACACCGGGGAGCTGTTTTTT	CASSLGLAGGSNTGELFF	TRBV12-3/TRBV12-4	TRBJ2-2	TRBD2	few
TGTGCCAGCAGTTTATTCCCGTTTGAAGGGACTAGCGGGAGGAGGAAAGATACGCAGTATTTT	CASSLFPFEGTSGRRKDTQYF	TRBV27	TRBJ2-3	TRBD2	.
TGTGCCAGCAGCTTGCGGGTTTGGGATTCACCGCTTTCAGATACGCAGTATTTT	CASSLRVWDSPLSDTQYF	TRBV5-5	TRBJ2-3	.	.
TGTGCCAGCTCACGGACGGTGGAAAACACTGAAGCTTTCTTT	CASSRTVENTEAFF	TRBV18	TRBJ1-1	.	.
TGTGCCAGCAGCGCGAGACTAGCGGGAGGAAACATTCAGTACTTC	CASSARLAGGNIQYF	TRBV7-2	TRBJ2-4	TRBD2	once
TGTGCCACCAGTGAGGGAAACGAGCAGTACTTC	CATSEGNEQYF	TRBV24-1	TRBJ2-7	.	.
TGCAGTGCCGACGGGGGGCCCCTTGAAAAACTGTTTTTT	CSADGGPLEKLFF	TRBV20-1	TRBJ1-4	.	few
TGCGCCAGCAGCCCAGTCGCCGGGACAGCCCGCACAGATACGCAGTATTTT	CASSPVAGTARTDTQYF	TRBV4-1	TRBJ2-3	TRBD1	.
TGTGCCAGCAGCTCTCGGACAGGGGGACGCACTGAAGCTTTCTTT	CASSSRTGGRTEAFF	TRBV12-3/TRBV12-4	TRBJ1-1	TRBD1	.
TGTGCCAGCATTCATAGGACTAGCAGTGTGACAGATACGCAGTATTTT	CASIHRTSSVTDTQYF	TRBV7-6	TRBJ2-3	TRBD2	many
TGTGCCAGCAGTAACCGACACCCAATTGGGGACACTGAAGCTTTCTTT	CASSNRHPIGDTEAFF	TRBV3-1	TRBJ1-1	.	.
TGCAGTGCCCCCGTCCCCTACGAGCAGTACTTC	CSAPVPYEQYF	TRBV20-1	TRBJ2-7	.	.
TGTGCCAGCACCGGGACTAACTTCTACGAGCAGTACTTC	CASTGTNFYEQYF	TRBV7-2	TRBJ2-7	TRBD2	.
TGCGCCAGCAGCTTGTCAGGGGCGATCAACTCTGGGGCCAACGTCCTGACTTTC	CASSLSGAINSGANVLTF	TRBV5-1	TRBJ2-6	.	few
TGTGCCAGCAGGAGATTAGCCGCCGCCGGGAATGAGCAGTTCTTC	CASRRLAAAGNEQFF	TRBV12-3/TRBV12-4	TRBJ2-1	.	many
TGTGCCAGCAGTCTCAATTACCGGGTCCCAAACACTGAAGCTTTCTTT	CASSLNYRVPNTEAFF	TRBV14	TRBJ1-1	.	few
TGTGCCAGCAGCTACGGGCCAGGGCCAGGTCAGCCCCAGCATTTT	CASSYGPGPGQPQHF	TRBV6-2/TRBV6-3	TRBJ1-5	.	.
TGTGCCATCAGTGATAAAGACAGGGGGGTACAGCCCCAGCATTTT	CAISDKDRGVQPQHF	TRBV10-3	TRBJ1-5	TRBD1	.
TGTGCCAGTAGTATACCAGGGTCTGGGGCCAACGTCCTGACTTTC	CASSIPGSGANVLTF	TRBV19	TRBJ2-6	.	few
TGTGCCACCAGCAGAGATTTAGCCCATAGCTCCTACAATGAGCAGTTCTTC	CATSRDLAHSSYNEQFF	TRBV15	TRBJ2-1	.	many
TGTGCCAGCAGCCCACCCGGCGAAGAAGCCTACAATGAGCAGTTCTTC	CASSPPGEEAYNEQFF	TRBV7-9	TRBJ2-1	.	.
TGCAGTGCTAGAGAGACCATAGCGGGACTAGCTTACTTC	CSARETIAGLAYF	TRBV20-1	TRBJ2-5	TRBD2	few
TGTGCCAGCAGCCTGGCTCTATATACGCAGTATTTT	CASSLALYTQYF	TRBV12-3/TRBV12-4	TRBJ2-3	.	many
TGTGCCAGCAGCCTAACTGACACCCTAGCTAACTATGGCTACACCTTC	CASSLTDTLANYGYTF	TRBV7-9	TRBJ1-2	.	once
TGCAGTGCTAATCGTGCACCGCTACGCAATCAGCCCCAGCATTTT	CSANRAPLRNQPQHF	TRBV20-1	TRBJ1-5	.	.
TGTGCCAGCAGTTTAGGCCCGACGTACGGGGGGAAGGGGACTGAAGCTTTCTTT	CASSLGPTYGGKGTEAFF	TRBV12-3/TRBV12-4	TRBJ1-1	.	.
TGTGCCAGCCGGACAGGGAAAATGACTAATGAAAAACTGTTTTTT	CASRTGKMTNEKLFF	TRBV7-9	TRBJ1-4	TRBD1	few
TGTGCCAGCCGACCACGGGACAGGATAGATGAGCAGTTCTTC	CASRPRDRIDEQFF	TRBV7-9	TRBJ2-1	TRBD1	many
TGTGCCAGCTTGGGGCAGGATTACAATGAGCAGTTCTTC	CASLGQDYNEQFF	TRBV12-3/TRBV12-4	TRBJ2-1	.	.